The 22 T cell receptor beta chains below were found in one sample sequenced in a study of blood T cell repertoires in COVID-19. TCRdb's copy holds only in-frame clones and misses some; the assay was immunoSEQ multiplex PCR. The repertoire holds fewer than 120,000 clones, with about three quarters as singletons. Sequenced material: peripheral blood. The source of these receptors is a woman aged 80 or over with active or convalescent COVID-19.

The chain couples TRBV7-8 to TRBJ2-4; D possibly corresponds to TRBD2 (5 bases). Germline values: CDR1 SGHVS, CDR2 FQNEAQ. Trimming removed 5 bases from V and 0 bases from J, with 11 bases in between. The CDR3 loop spans 15 amino acids. The CDR3 DNA is TGTGCCAGCAGCCCCACTAGGATAGCCAAAAACATTCAGTACTTC. It specifies CASSPTRIAKNIQYF.

This chain's CDR3 is CASSRARQETQYF. CDR3 DNA: TGTGCCAGTAGTCGAGCGAGACAAGAGACCCAGTACTTC. The chain employs TRBV19 and TRBJ2-5; no reliable D call. Germline-derived CDR1 and CDR2 are LNHDA and SQIVND (reference sequence). Trimming pared 5 bases from V and 2 bases from J, leaving 9 bases between. This CDR3 contains 13 residues.

The chain carries TRBV29-1 and TRBJ2-7; TRBD1 aligns across 7 bases. CDR1 and CDR2 from the germline V gene are SQVTM and ANQGSEA. V lost 7 bases to trimming and J lost 0 bases; unmatched junction nucleotides: 6. The CDR3 spans 13 residues. The DNA for the CDR3 is TGCAGCGCTACGACAGGGACCTCCTACGAGCAGTACTTC. Translated: CSATTGTSYEQYF.

The gene calls are TRBV30 and TRBJ2-7, with 7 bases identical to TRBD2. Trimming took 7 bases from V and 10 from J; bases not matched to a gene: 16. Germline values: CDR1 GTSNPN, CDR2 SVGIG (reference sequence). The CDR3 has 13 residues. The CDR3 DNA is TGTGCCTTTATCATAGCGGGTGGTAGGAAACAGTACTTC. Translating it yields CAFIIAGGRKQYF.

V and J are TRBV27 and TRBJ1-3; D gene uncertain. The germline gives CDR1 MNHEY, CDR2 SMNVEV (reference sequence). The CDR3 runs 15 residues. Trimming cost V 4 bases and J 0 bases, with 10 bases left between them. The CDR3 loop reads CASSSRGPSGNTIYF. CDR3 in DNA: TGTGCCAGCAGTTCACGAGGTCCCTCTGGAAACACCATATATTTT.

The rearrangement uses TRBV10-3 and TRBJ1-6, with D perhaps matching TRBD1 (5 bases). CDR1 is ENHRY, CDR2 SYGVKD, per germline. The V end was cut by 4 bases, the J end by 8 bases, with 9 bases between. This CDR3 is built from 13 residues. The CDR3 DNA follows: TGTGCCATCAGTGGCGGGACGGATTCACCCCTCCACTTT. Translation: CAISGGTDSPLHF.

This clone was detected a few times. J is TRBJ2-7 and V is TRBV5-1; 8 bases align to TRBD2. V dropped 1 base and J dropped 5; count of bases not matched to a gene: 5. In germline, CDR1 is SGHRS, CDR2 YFSETQ. This CDR3 is 14 amino acids long. CDR3 sequence (DNA): TGCGCCAGCAGCTTGTCGACTAGCGTTGACGAGCAGTACTTC. Translated: CASSLSTSVDEQYF. The full variable domain, in which reference TRBV5-1 and TRBJ2-7 provide the parts outside the CDR3, is KAGVTQTPRYLIKTRGQQVTLSCSPISGHRSVSWYQQTPGQGLQFLFEYFSETQRNKGNFPGRFSGRQFSNSRSEMNVSTLELGDSALYLCASSLSTSVDEQYFGPGTRLTVT.

The V gene is TRBV5-5, the J gene TRBJ1-2, with a tentative D call TRBD1 (6 bases). The V gene's germline CDR1 is SGHKS and CDR2 YYEKEE (reference sequence). CDR3 length: 13 amino acids. V lost 4 bases and J lost 4, with 11 bases in between. Here the CDR3 reads CASSSQGSYGYTF. CDR3 bases: TGTGCCAGCAGCAGTCAGGGGAGCTATGGCTACACCTTC. Together with reference TRBV5-5 and TRBJ1-2, the CDR3 gives the full variable domain: DAGVTQSPTHLIKTRGQQVTLRCSPISGHKSVSWYQQVLGQGPQFIFQYYEKEERGRGNFPDRFSARQFPNYSSELNVNALLLGDSALYLCASSSQGSYGYTFGSGTRLTVV.

The chain carries TRBV19 and TRBJ2-4; the match to TRBD1 covers 8 bases. V lost 4 bases, J lost 2 bases, and 4 bases stayed unmatched. Per germline, CDR1 LNHDA and CDR2 SQIVND (reference sequence). The CDR3 covers 15 residues. CDR3 nucleotides: TGTGCCAGTAGTACCGACAGGGGCCCCAAAAACATTCAGTACTTC. Its protein product is CASSTDRGPKNIQYF.

The V gene is TRBV27, the J gene TRBJ1-6; perhaps TRBD1 as D (6 bases). Trimming stripped 10 bases from V and 9 bases from J, with 22 bases between. The CDR3 extends over 15 amino acids. CDR1 and CDR2 from the germline V gene are MNHEY and SMNVEV (reference sequence). CDR3 sequence (DNA): TGTGCCACCCGCTTTAGACAGGCATGGGGTTCACCCCTCCACTTT. Translating it yields CATRFRQAWGSPLHF.

This clone was seen a handful of times. V is TRBV7-3 and J is TRBJ2-7; TRBD2 agrees at 13 bases. J gave up 5 bases and V 0 bases, and 4 bases lay outside the gene matches. Germline V gives CDR1 SGHTA, CDR2 FQGTGA. CDR3 length: 16 amino acids. The CDR3 nucleotides are TGTGCCAGCAGCTTAACCGGGACTAGCGGGACCCACGAGCAGTACTTC. Its protein is CASSLTGTSGTHEQYF.

V usage is TRBV5-5 and J usage is TRBJ1-2, with 8 bases identical to TRBD1. CDR3 size: 17 residues. CDR1 SGHKS and CDR2 YYEKEE come from the germline V gene (reference sequence). The trim removed 3 bases at V and 3 bases at J, leaving 13 bases unmatched. CDR3 nucleotide sequence: TGTGCCAGCAGCTCGAATCCCGGGACAGGCCAATACTATGGCTACACCTTC. Amino acid sequence: CASSSNPGTGQYYGYTF. Full variable domain (remainder filled in from reference TRBV5-5 and TRBJ1-2): DAGVTQSPTHLIKTRGQQVTLRCSPISGHKSVSWYQQVLGQGPQFIFQYYEKEERGRGNFPDRFSARQFPNYSSELNVNALLLGDSALYLCASSSNPGTGQYYGYTFGSGTRLTVV.

J is TRBJ1-1 and V is TRBV19; D remains ambiguous. There are 14 residues in the CDR3. The V gene lost 6 bases and the J gene lost 5 bases, with 16 bases spanning the gap. Germline V gene data show CDR1 as LNHDA and CDR2 as SQIVND (reference sequence). The CDR3 DNA is TGTGCCAGTAGACGGGATCCCCAACGGACTGAAGCTTTCTTT. This sequence encodes CASRRDPQRTEAFF.

This chain uses TRBV13 with TRBJ2-1; TRBD2 aligns across 10 bases. Germline CDR1 and CDR2: PRHDT and FYEKMQ (reference sequence). The V segment lost 2 bases and the J segment 8 bases; nucleotides outside the gene matches: 9. This CDR3 spans 16 amino acids. CDR3 protein: CASSLRTQSGRDEQFF. CDR3 DNA sequence: TGTGCCAGCAGCTTAAGGACCCAGAGCGGGAGGGATGAGCAGTTCTTC. Full variable domain (outside the CDR3, taken from reference TRBV13 and TRBJ2-1): AAGVIQSPRHLIKEKRETATLKCYPIPRHDTVYWYQQGPGQDPQFLISFYEKMQSDKGSIPDRFSAQQFSDYHSELNMSSLELGDSALYFCASSLRTQSGRDEQFFGPGTRLTVL.

The chain joins TRBV4-2 to TRBJ2-3, with TRBD2 identical over 7 bases. Germline CDR1 reads LGHNA; CDR2 reads YNFKEQ. Trimming removed 0 bases from V and 5 bases from J; junction bases left unmatched: 14. The CDR3 length is 18 residues. CDR3 sequence: CASSQDRSGSGILDTQYF. In DNA form, the CDR3 reads TGTGCCAGCAGCCAAGATAGGAGTGGAAGCGGGATTTTAGATACGCAGTATTTT.

V and J are TRBV5-1 and TRBJ1-1; D call uncertain. The CDR3 covers 12 residues. V shed 0 bases and J shed 2 bases, with 2 bases lying between them. Germline V lookup: CDR1 SGHRS, CDR2 YFSETQ. CDR3: CASSLANTEAFF. The CDR3 region has the DNA TGCGCCAGCAGCTTGGCTAACACTGAAGCTTTCTTT. Supplemented by reference TRBV5-1 and TRBJ1-1, the full variable domain reads KAGVTQTPRYLIKTRGQQVTLSCSPISGHRSVSWYQQTPGQGLQFLFEYFSETQRNKGNFPGRFSGRQFSNSRSEMNVSTLELGDSALYLCASSLANTEAFFGQGTRLTVV.

The chain carries TRBV24-1 and TRBJ2-1; TRBD2 aligns across 16 bases. Germline-derived CDR1 and CDR2 are KGHDR and SFDVKD. The CDR3 runs 20 residues. Losses at the gene ends were 4 bases for V and 8 bases for J; bases not matched to a gene: 16. The DNA of the CDR3 is TGTGCCACCAGTGACCGACCGGGACTAGCGGGAGGGCCTATGTACGATGAGCAGTTCTTC. Translating gives CATSDRPGLAGGPMYDEQFF.

V and J are TRBV7-9 and TRBJ1-2, with D perhaps TRBD1 (5 bases). Germline CDR1 and CDR2: SEHNR and FQNEAQ (reference sequence). The CDR3 is 13 amino acids. With 2 bases removed from V and 6 bases from J, the gap between germline ends came to 10 bases. The CDR3 protein is CASSLTRGDGYTF. The CDR3 DNA reads TGTGCCAGCAGCTTAACCCGGGGGGATGGCTACACCTTC.

V and J are TRBV3-1 (or the pseudogene TRBV3-2) and TRBJ2-7, with a possible D match to TRBD2 (5 bases). The length of the CDR3 is 15 residues. Germline V gives CDR1 LGHDT, CDR2 YNNKEL (reference sequence). V was pared by 2 bases and J by 0 bases, with 11 bases between. In nucleotides, the CDR3 is TGTGCCAGCAGCCAATCCATAGCGTACTCCTACGAGCAGTACTTC. This translates into CASSQSIAYSYEQYF.

V is TRBV2 and J is TRBJ2-7; a weak D match, TRBD1 (5 bases). CDR3 length equals 15 residues. Trimming removed 0 bases at V and 8 bases at J, with 17 bases between. Germline-derived CDR1 and CDR2 are SNHLY and FYNNEI. CDR3 DNA: TGTGCCAGCAGTGAAGCAGGGGCTTCTCCTACGAAGCAGTACTTC. Residues: CASSEAGASPTKQYF.

This clone was picked up a small number of times. This chain joins TRBV5-1 and TRBJ2-3; 11 nucleotides match TRBD1. V lost 4 bases to trimming and J lost 4 bases; unmatched junction nucleotides: 2. This CDR3 has 14 amino acids. Germline V gene data show CDR1 as SGHRS and CDR2 as YFSETQ. The CDR3 here is CASSGQGASDTQYF. In DNA, the CDR3 is TGCGCCAGCAGCGGACAGGGGGCTTCAGATACGCAGTATTTT.

This clone was detected only a few times. The gene calls are TRBV30 and TRBJ2-3, with D possibly matching TRBD1 (5 bases). Germline V gene data show CDR1 as GTSNPN and CDR2 as SVGIG (reference sequence). The ends were cut back, 1 base at V and 6 bases at J, with 5 bases in the middle. The CDR3 is made up of 11 amino acids. CDR3 sequence reads: CAWSGGDTQYF. The CDR3, as DNA: TGTGCCTGGAGTGGGGGCGATACGCAGTATTTT.